The clone carrying this T cell receptor beta chain was detected a few times. Sequence at one end of the junction differs from germline and may be a read error. The CDR3 sequence is 17 residues long. The data derive from a study of T-cell reconstitution after alpha-beta-depleted transplantation in children. Preparation of the TCRbeta library involved a method that used unique molecular identifiers. TCRdb used MiXCR to reprocess the PCR reads, holding one entry per CDR3 protein. The table records 490,000 or so distinct CDR3 sequences, roughly a tenth of them present only once. The sequence came from a child under 10 years old with inherited bone marrow failure, due to receive a stem cell transplant. The source material was PBMCs, sampled before TCRalphabeta/CD19-depleted stem cell transplant. The genes are TRBV12-3 or TRBV12-4 and TRBJ2-3; 11 nucleotides align to TRBD2. CDR3 loop: CASRLAGGPVGSGTQYF. The CDR3 bases are TGTGCCAGCAGGTTAGCGGGAGGGCCGGTGGGATCCGGTACGCAGTATTTT.